The following is a TCR beta chain sequence with its context. This clone was seen once. Which antigen it targets is not known. No quality values exist for individual bases; no much larger clone is one base distant. This entry belongs to a study of shared clonotypes between healthy human individuals (dated by TCRdb to 2019 to 2021). With respect to the entire study: A few men and two women, aged 18 to 49 years, made up the cohort. For each donor, CD4 naive and CD4 memory were each run on three plates, CD8 naive on two plates, and CD8 memory on one plate. The study deeply sequenced blood TCR repertoires of five healthy adults to estimate repertoire size and the extent of clonotype sharing between individuals. Libraries were prepared and TCR repertoires were sequenced by different laboratories using diverse techniques, in order to increase sequencing depth and limit assay-specific biases. Leukapheresis yielded between about 0.94 and 8.9 billion PBMCs per donor. What the authors observed across the whole study: Sampling was restricted to blood, and TCR repertoires in tissue are likely to differ from TCR repertoires in blood. Clonotypes shared by all four sorted-subset donors showed higher generation probabilities than non-shared clonotypes. Rarefaction of sorted-subset datasets indicated incomplete sequencing despite the large sequencing depth. About 5% of naive CD4, 3.5% of naive CD8, around 2.3% of memory CD4, and around 0.4% of memory CD8 clonotypes were shared across several donors. Naive subsets generally had larger estimated clonotype richness than memory subsets. Pairwise subsampling led to the expectation that sequencing depth would affect the degree of clonotype sharing among donors. The genetic and exposure-history diversity represented was limited by the small number of donors.

For the CD8 naive samples, CD45RO-negative cells were positively selected for CCR7, yielding a CD45RA+CCR7+ population from which TemRA cells were excluded. The donors were healthy, HIV-negative adults with no recently reported acute infections or vaccinations. Every donor was a Caucasian adult living in Nashville, Tennessee, USA. After blood collection by leukapheresis, PBMCs were isolated using Ficoll-Histopaque density gradient centrifugation and then cryopreserved in the vapor phase of liquid nitrogen. Purity and quantity of every magnetically sorted T cell population were checked by analytical flow cytometry. Each sorted fraction had its genomic DNA isolated and then quantified by UV absorbance on a Nanodrop 2000c. From a lookup of the germline V gene, CDR1 and CDR2 are MGHRA and YSYEKL. Deletion took 0 bases off V and 0 bases off J, with a span of 27 bases between the germline ends. From the cysteine through the phenylalanine, the CDR3 covers 22 amino acids. Only the CDR3 part of the read is kept: 66 bases, read in frame from the first base.

Using the deep immunoSEQ assay, TCR CDR3 regions were amplified from genomic DNA by multiplex PCR. Genomic DNA extracted from each cell subset was distributed evenly over all wells of several immunoSEQ 96-well plates, and each plate served as one replicate. For sorted subsets, each replicate PCR was loaded with approximately 190 ng genomic DNA, equivalent to some 27,000 T cell genomes. The purified libraries were quantified using a Qubit 3.0 fluorometer, sized with a Bioanalyzer 2100, and then quantified again using the KAPA Library Quantification kit. Every immunoSEQ 96-well plate was sequenced on a dedicated single-read 150-cycle Illumina NextSeq 550 flow cell. On the authors' methods: Because the immunoSEQ output held only junctional sequences and lacked quality scores, the filtering could not match the filtering applied to full-length reads. To assign V/J genes and CDR3, sequences were annotated using PyIR, a Python wrapper for IgBLAST v1.9, with IMGT germline references. Any read was removed if the V/J assignment was weak (E-value above 1e-6), the CDR3 was missing, or the read contained stop codons, out-of-frame junctions, or ambiguous translated residues. V3J clonotypes were defined as sequences sharing an identical inferred V gene, J gene, and CDR3 amino acid sequence. The percentage overlap between two repertoires was calculated by dividing the number of shared unique clonotypes by the size of the smaller repertoire. Richness of each repertoire was evaluated using RTK rarefaction, the Chao1 estimator, and Recon v2.1 estimates of unobserved clonotypes. Generation probabilities were computed with OLGA for all TCRbeta clonotypes obtained by the gDNA method from four donors. TCRdb took over this immuneACCESS table, retaining in-frame rearrangements with V and J assigned. Such tables are incomplete; in checked studies, under half of the missing clones stem from an unresolved V gene, and the remainder is unexplained. V and J calls plus clone size are reproduced from that table; the DNA served to infer D and trimming. The sample table holds roughly 590,000 clones, of which nearly 97% were seen once. The leading ten clones occupy 0.1% to 0.11% of the sample.

The rearranged segments are TRBV4-1 and TRBJ2-4, with a weak D call of TRBD2 (6 bases match). Sequencing input: naive CD8+ T cells sorted from blood. Taken with the paper, the label for cell subset or site translates to: CD45RA+CCR7+. The TCR originated in a woman in her twenties or thirties in good health. The sequenced DNA: TGCGCCAGCAGCCAAGACAGTGGAGGGTTCCAGGGAACCTTCCTAGCCAAAAACATTCAGTACTTC. It translates as CASSQDSGGFQGTFLAKNIQYF.